This entry describes one T cell receptor beta chain. Authors' analysis steps: Quantification of nucleated cells was approximated via reference gene primer amplification. Here immunoSEQ multiplex PCR was the method, and the copy in TCRdb shows in-frame clones only, minus some. That table furnishes V, J and clone size, whereas the DNA furnished D and trimming. Counted here are about 210,000 clones, more than 70% occurring once; the ten biggest clones make up about 1.6%. The sample originates from a study of blood T cell repertoires in COVID-19. About the study: The origin of the acute and convalescent COVID-19 samples was the United States, Italy and Spain. T cells, B-cell-depleted T cells, or PBMCs supplied cDNA or gDNA.

Germline V gene sequence: CDR1 GTSNPN, CDR2 SVGIG (reference sequence). V trimming: 3 bases; J trimming: 0 bases; junction bases outside the gene matches: 10. There are 16 residues in the CDR3. The source is a man younger than 30 with active or convalescent COVID-19. Source material: peripheral blood. J is TRBJ1-2 and V is TRBV30; TRBD1 aligns across 7 bases. The CDR3 protein is CAWRSGTDISNYGYTF. CDR3 nucleotides: TGTGCCTGGAGATCCGGGACAGATATTTCTAACTATGGCTACACCTTC.